Listed below are T cell receptor beta chains from one sample, sequenced in a study of siplizumab effects on memory and regulatory T cells. The method was immunoSEQ multiplex PCR; TCRdb's version includes in-frame clones alone and lacks a portion of them. The sample lists about 120,000 clones, 94% seen once, with around 1.5% in the top ten. Input material: non-Treg CD4+ T cells sorted from blood. The origin of the receptors is a human donor in good health. CDR3s include the opening cysteine and the closing phenylalanine or tryptophan. Fields, in order: D gene, J gene, clone size, V gene, CDR3 protein, CDR3 DNA. A D gene is named only where the DNA matches it firmly. Clone size is not always given. Where it is, it says once, few, many or a class for expanded clones.

>.|TRBJ2-4|once|TRBV11-1
CASSFDSGRNIQYF
TGTGCCAGCAGCTTTGATTCAGGTAGAAACATTCAGTACTTC
>TRBD1|TRBJ1-4|once|TRBV19
CASKGTGGVATNEKLFF
TGTGCCAGTAAGGGGACAGGGGGCGTTGCAACTAATGAAAAACTGTTTTTT
>.|TRBJ2-2|.|TRBV5-6
CASSPPGTFTGELFF
TGTGCCAGCAGCCCACCCGGGACGTTCACCGGGGAGCTGTTTTTT
>.|TRBJ1-6|few|TRBV2
CASMTGSNSPLHF
TGTGCCAGCATGACAGGATCGAATTCACCCCTCCACTTT
>.|TRBJ1-4|.|TRBV7-6
CASSLRAELFF
TGTGCCAGCAGCCTGCGAGCCGAACTGTTTTTT
>.|TRBJ1-2|.|TRBV5-3
CARSPQGGYGYTF
TGTGCCAGAAGCCCCCAGGGTGGCTATGGCTACACCTTC
>TRBD1|TRBJ1-1|.|TRBV14
CASSLRQGWVTEAFF
TGTGCCAGCAGCTTACGACAGGGTTGGGTCACTGAAGCTTTCTTT
>.|TRBJ2-4|.|TRBV21-1
CAMRDREANIQYF
TGTGCCATGCGGGACAGGGAAGCAAACATTCAGTACTTC
>TRBD1|TRBJ2-7|.|TRBV5-1
CASSLEGQGAREQYF
TGCGCCAGCAGCTTGGAGGGACAGGGGGCGCGGGAGCAGTACTTC
>TRBD1|TRBJ1-2|.|TRBV10-3
CAISESGQGAWGYTF
TGTGCCATCAGTGAAAGCGGACAGGGGGCGTGGGGCTACACCTTC
>TRBD2|TRBJ2-5|.|TRBV7-8
CASSFRGGGETQYF
TGTGCCAGCAGCTTCCGGGGGGGCGGAGAGACCCAGTACTTC
>.|TRBJ1-5|.|TRBV7-6
CASSLEQGGQPQHF
TGTGCCAGCAGCTTAGAACAGGGAGGCCAGCCCCAGCATTTT
>TRBD2|TRBJ2-3|.|TRBV6-5
CASSYKLASTDTQYF
TGTGCCAGCAGTTACAAACTAGCGAGCACAGATACGCAGTATTTT
>.|TRBJ1-1|.|TRBV5-4
CASSPEPRGYTEAFF
TGTGCCAGCAGCCCTGAGCCCAGGGGCTACACTGAAGCTTTCTTT
>.|TRBJ1-2|.|TRBV7-9
CASSLAQGFGYTF
TGTGCCAGCAGCTTAGCGCAGGGATTTGGCTACACCTTC
>.|TRBJ2-6|.|TRBV5-1
CASSPNLTGGANVLTF
TGCGCCAGCAGCCCAAACTTAACAGGTGGGGCCAACGTCCTGACTTTC
>.|TRBJ1-4|once|TRBV7-2
CASSLGGGGEKLFF
TGTGCCAGCAGTTTGGGGGGTGGTGGTGAAAAACTGTTTTTT
>TRBD2|TRBJ2-7|.|TRBV6-1
CASRTYSGSGDEQYF
TGTGCCAGCAGAACATATAGCGGGAGTGGGGACGAGCAGTACTTC
>.|TRBJ2-7|.|TRBV25-1
CASSEVDEQYF
TGTGCCAGCAGTGAAGTGGATGAGCAGTACTTC
>.|TRBJ2-7|.|TRBV6-5
CASSYRGEQYF
TGTGCCAGCAGTTACAGGGGCGAGCAGTACTTC
>TRBD1|TRBJ1-2|.|TRBV27
CASIGERDSLNYGYTF
TGTGCCAGCATCGGGGAGAGGGACAGTCTAAACTATGGCTACACCTTC
>.|TRBJ2-1|.|TRBV4-2
CASSNPGGYNEQFF
TGTGCCAGCAGCAATCCCGGGGGTTACAATGAGCAGTTCTTC